Each of the 4 T cell receptor beta chains below was sequenced from the same sample in a study of tumor-infiltrating lymphocytes in localized non-small cell lung cancer. Method: immunoSEQ multiplex PCR; TCRdb's copy keeps in-frame clones and lacks some. Of approximately 15,000 clones listed, around 81% were seen once; the top ten hold about a tenth. The sequenced sample consisted of uninvolved lung tissue not adjacent to the tumor. All receptors derive from a human donor with non-small cell lung cancer.

J is TRBJ2-1 and V is TRBV30; D is unresolved. CDR1 and CDR2 (germline): GTSNPN, SVGIG (reference sequence). V lost 3 bases and J lost 7, with 10 bases in between. This CDR3 has 12 residues. CDR3 nucleotides: TGTGCCTGGAGCCCGAACTGGAATGAGCAGTTCTTC. Protein sequence: CAWSPNWNEQFF.

This chain uses TRBV11-2 with TRBJ1-2, with D perhaps matching TRBD1 (5 bases). Germline loops: CDR1 SGHAT, CDR2 FQNNGV. V dropped 1 base and J dropped 7 bases, with 7 bases sitting between them. The CDR3 sequence is 12 residues long. CDR3 in DNA: TGTGCCAGCAGCTTAGGGGGCAGTGGCTACACCTTC. It translates to CASSLGGSGYTF.

The gene calls are TRBV7-9 and TRBJ1-3; a possible D gene is TRBD1 (5 bases). This CDR3 has 13 amino acids. V was trimmed by 4 bases and J by 4 bases, leaving 8 bases between them. CDR1 SEHNR and CDR2 FQNEAQ come from the germline V gene (reference sequence). CDR3: CASSSGFGNTIYF. CDR3 coding DNA: TGTGCCAGCAGCTCAGGGTTCGGAAACACCATATATTTT. The full variable domain, in which reference TRBV7-9 and TRBJ1-3 provide the parts outside the CDR3, is DTGVSQNPRHKITKRGQNVTFRCDPISEHNRLYWYRQTLGQGPEFLTYFQNEAQLEKSRLLSDRFSAERPKGSFSTLEIQRTEQGDSAMYLCASSSGFGNTIYFGEGSWLTVV.

This chain joins TRBV6-1 and TRBJ2-2; 9 bases map to TRBD2. The CDR3 sequence is 18 residues long. The V gene end was trimmed by 2 bases and the J gene end by 4 bases; junction bases not matched to a gene: 11. Per the germline V gene, CDR1 is MNHNS and CDR2 is SASEGT. The CDR3 is CASSEWRTSEKSTGELFF. DNA for the CDR3: TGTGCCAGCAGTGAATGGAGGACTAGCGAGAAGAGCACCGGGGAGCTGTTTTTT.